This TCR beta chain emerged from a study of cytomegalovirus exposure and HLA in healthy donors. Donors showed nominal health when sampled, although they likely had unrecorded immune exposures. From germline, CDR1 is MNHEY and CDR2 SMNVEV (reference sequence). This CDR3 is built from 13 residues. J was trimmed by 5 bases and V by 7 bases; bases with no gene match: 6. With regard to this clone: Antigen unknown.

Study-level findings and limits: There were some public TCRs occurring in many donors, but most TCR sequences were rare. In a later analysis, productive TCRs from donors in an Asian-associated ancestry cluster reportedly carried fewer N-insertions than the cohort mean. Further analysis, carried out later, found HLA-associated TCR beta chains more clonally expanded than equally common other chains.

With 60 Vbeta and 13 Jbeta primers, the PCR was carried out. The table came from immunoSEQ multiplex PCR; TCRdb's copy has only in-frame clones and leaves some out. The sample lists about 200,000 clones, more than 60% occurring once. The chain uses TRBV27 and TRBJ1-1, with 8 bases identical to TRBD1. Material for sequencing was PBMCs. The TCR was taken from a man aged 45-65 years in good health and CMV-seronegative. As DNA, the CDR3 is TGTGCCAGCAAATGGACAGGGCGAACTGAAGCTTTCTTT. It is translated as CASKWTGRTEAFF.